This is a list of T cell receptor beta chains from one sample in a study of blood T cell repertoires in COVID-19. Using immunoSEQ multiplex PCR, the repertoire was profiled, and TCRdb retains in-frame clones only, with some absent. The sample consists of over 100,000 clones, around 90% of them appearing once. The sequencing sample was made of peripheral blood. These receptors were collected from a human donor in a cohort sampled during active COVID-19. CDR3s include the opening cysteine and the closing phenylalanine or tryptophan. The D gene is left open where the match is weak. Some rows mark clone size as missing; the rest say once, few, many or name a class of expanded clone.

J gene,V gene,D gene,clone size,CDR3 DNA,CDR3 protein
TRBJ2-5,TRBV7-2,TRBD2,NA,TGTGCCAGCAACCACATTGCGGGAGTGTCTGAGACCCAGTACTTC,CASNHIAGVSETQYF
TRBJ2-5,TRBV5-1,TRBD2,NA,TGCGCCAGCCGCCTCACTAGCGGGCAAGAGACCCAGTACTTC,CASRLTSGQETQYF
TRBJ1-4,TRBV7-9,NA,NA,TGTGCCAGCAGCCGAACTAATGAAAAACTGTTTTTT,CASSRTNEKLFF
TRBJ2-7,TRBV24-1,TRBD1,NA,TGTGCCACCAGTGCGGCCAGGGGGCGGCACGAGCAGTACTTC,CATSAARGRHEQYF
TRBJ2-2,TRBV5-1,NA,NA,TGCGCCAGCAGCCTCGGGAGGAACACCGGGGAGCTGTTTTTT,CASSLGRNTGELFF
TRBJ1-1,TRBV18,NA,NA,TGTGCCAGCTCACCGTCCGGCACTGAAGCTTTCTTT,CASSPSGTEAFF
TRBJ2-3,TRBV7-2,NA,NA,TGTGCCAGCAGCCCCCGAGGAGAGTTTGGGACGCAGTATTTT,CASSPRGEFGTQYF
TRBJ1-5,TRBV4-1,NA,NA,TGCGCCAGCAGCCAAGATTGGGCCTCCAATCAGCCCCAGCATTTT,CASSQDWASNQPQHF
TRBJ2-1,TRBV13,TRBD2,NA,TGTGCCAGCAGCCCGAGCGGGAGATTTAACAATGAGCAGTTCTTC,CASSPSGRFNNEQFF
TRBJ1-4,TRBV6-5,NA,NA,TGTGCCAGCAGGGCCAGGAATAGTGAAAAACTGTTTTTT,CASRARNSEKLFF
TRBJ1-2,TRBV5-6,NA,NA,TGTGCCAGCAGCTCCGGGGTGACAGGCCAATGGGAGACCTTC,CASSSGVTGQWETF
TRBJ1-5,TRBV28,NA,NA,TGTGCCAGCAGGCAGACACTGGGTGGGCCCCAGCATTTT,CASRQTLGGPQHF
TRBJ2-5,TRBV7-3,NA,NA,TGTGCCAGCAGCTTAACCGGACACCGGGGGGAGACCCAGTACTTC,CASSLTGHRGETQYF
TRBJ2-7,TRBV3-1/TRBV3-2,NA,NA,TGTGCCAGCAGCCACCGACTGGACTACGAGCAGTACTTC,CASSHRLDYEQYF
TRBJ2-7,TRBV11-2,TRBD1,NA,TGTGCCAGCAGCTTGGGAGATCGGGACAGCCATCTCCTACGGTTGGTGCAGTACTTC,CASSLGDRDSHLLRLVQYF
TRBJ2-7,TRBV11-3,TRBD1,NA,TGTGCCAGCAGCTTAGATCCCATACAGGGGGCCTACGAGCAGTACTTC,CASSLDPIQGAYEQYF
TRBJ2-3,TRBV19,TRBD2,once,TGTGCCAGTAGTCGGGGTCGCGCGGGGGACACAGATACGCAGTATTTT,CASSRGRAGDTDTQYF
TRBJ2-5,TRBV7-9,NA,NA,TGTGCCAGCAGCCCGCCCACAGGGGTAGCGGGGCAAGAGACCCAGTACTTC,CASSPPTGVAGQETQYF
TRBJ2-5,TRBV9,TRBD2,NA,TGTGCCAGCAGCGTAGATGGACGGGGTAGCGGGGAAGAGACCCAGTACTTC,CASSVDGRGSGEETQYF
TRBJ2-3,TRBV5-4,NA,NA,TGTGCCAGCAGCTTGGATCAGGGAAGGACAGATACGCAGTATTTT,CASSLDQGRTDTQYF
TRBJ1-5,TRBV6-1,NA,NA,TGTGCCAGCAGTGAGCGGGGTAATCAGCCCCAGCATTTT,CASSERGNQPQHF
TRBJ1-1,TRBV7-6,NA,NA,TGTGCCAGCAGCTTATCCACAGGGGAAGCTTTCTTT,CASSLSTGEAFF
TRBJ2-7,TRBV28,NA,NA,TGTGCCAGCAGGAACTTTCGGACAGTGGCCTACGAGCAGTACTTC,CASRNFRTVAYEQYF
TRBJ1-5,TRBV25-1,NA,NA,TGTGCCAGCAGTGAAGAGGGGGTCTATCAGCCCCAGCATTTT,CASSEEGVYQPQHF
TRBJ1-5,TRBV5-5,NA,NA,TGTGCCAGCAGCCCTTGGGGGGTCGGCAATCAGCCCCAGCATTTT,CASSPWGVGNQPQHF
TRBJ1-2,TRBV5-5,TRBD1,NA,TGTGCCAGCAGCCCTAACAGGGGGCGCGGCTATGGCTACACCTTC,CASSPNRGRGYGYTF
TRBJ2-7,TRBV27,TRBD2,NA,TGTGCCAGCAGTTTAAACGGGAGGGCCGACGAGCAGTACTTC,CASSLNGRADEQYF
TRBJ2-1,TRBV7-8,TRBD2,NA,TGTGCCAGCAGCTTTAGCGGGAGGGCCTCCGGTGAGCAGTTCTTC,CASSFSGRASGEQFF
TRBJ2-1,TRBV18,NA,once,TGTGCCAGCTCACCAATCAGGACGGGAGATTTGGCGCAGTTCTTC,CASSPIRTGDLAQFF
TRBJ1-4,TRBV5-1,NA,NA,TGCGCCAGCAGCTTGTACGGGTACAGGGACGGTGAAAAACTGTTTTTT,CASSLYGYRDGEKLFF
TRBJ2-2,TRBV5-1,NA,few,TGCGCCAGCAGCTTGGGGCCCTCTTGGTTCGCGAACACCGGGGAGCTGTTTTTT,CASSLGPSWFANTGELFF
TRBJ1-1,TRBV6-5,TRBD1,NA,TGTGCCAGCAGTCAGGACAGGGGGCTGTTGGAAGCTTTCTTT,CASSQDRGLLEAFF
TRBJ1-2,TRBV19,TRBD1,NA,TGTGCCAGTTCAGAGACAGGGTCCTATGGCTACACCTTC,CASSETGSYGYTF
TRBJ1-4,TRBV28,TRBD1,NA,TGTGCCAGCAGCTCCTACCGGGACAGGGGGGGCGGAGAAAAACTGTTTTTT,CASSSYRDRGGGEKLFF
TRBJ1-4,TRBV6-1,NA,NA,TGTGCCAGCAGTGAACGTCCAGGGCTATGGGATGAAAAACTGTTTTTT,CASSERPGLWDEKLFF
TRBJ2-3,TRBV7-2,NA,NA,TGTGCCAGCAGCTTAGCGCCTGTGGGGGGGGCCACAGATACGCAGTATTTT,CASSLAPVGGATDTQYF
TRBJ2-4,TRBV5-6,TRBD1,NA,TGTGCCAGCAGCTTAGGGGGGACAGGCGCTAACATTCAGTACTTC,CASSLGGTGANIQYF
TRBJ2-1,TRBV11-2,TRBD2,NA,TGTGCCAGCAGCCCCTTCCTGCGGGAGGCGACTGAGCAGTTCTTC,CASSPFLREATEQFF
TRBJ2-1,TRBV28,NA,NA,TGTGCCAGCAGCCGAGGGGGGGGAGGAGGCAATGAGCAGTTCTTC,CASSRGGGGGNEQFF
TRBJ2-7,TRBV6-4,TRBD2,NA,TGTGCCAGCAGTGAGAGGCTAGCGGGAGCCTACGAGCAGTACTTC,CASSERLAGAYEQYF
TRBJ1-6,TRBV11-2,NA,NA,TGTGCCAGCAGCTTACGTCTGGCCTCCTATAATTCACCCCTCCACTTT,CASSLRLASYNSPLHF
TRBJ1-1,TRBV19,NA,NA,TGTGCCAGTAGCCTCGGGGGGGGGAACACTGAAGCTTTCTTT,CASSLGGGNTEAFF
TRBJ2-7,TRBV3-1/TRBV3-2,NA,NA,TGTGCCAGCAGCCAAGGGGCGGGACCCTCCTACGAGCAGTACTTC,CASSQGAGPSYEQYF
TRBJ1-4,TRBV19,TRBD1,NA,TGTGCCAGTAGTATGGACAGGGGGCGAGAAAAACTGTTTTTT,CASSMDRGREKLFF
TRBJ2-3,TRBV6-6,NA,NA,TGTGCCAGCAGTTCCCAGGACTACTCAGATACGCAGTATTTT,CASSSQDYSDTQYF
TRBJ1-1,TRBV5-1,TRBD1,NA,TGCGCCAGCAGCTTGGGGTCAGGGGGCCTGAACACTGAAGCTTTCTTT,CASSLGSGGLNTEAFF
TRBJ1-1,TRBV4-3,NA,NA,TGCGCCAGCAGCCTAACTCCTGGCACTGAAGCTTTCTTT,CASSLTPGTEAFF
TRBJ2-1,TRBV2,TRBD2,once,TGTGCCAGCAGAGTGGGACTAGTTGGAAACAATGAGCAGTTCTTC,CASRVGLVGNNEQFF
TRBJ2-1,TRBV27,NA,NA,TGTGCCAGCAGCCTTACTAGGCGGAGCTCCTACAATGAGCAGTTCTTC,CASSLTRRSSYNEQFF
TRBJ2-3,TRBV4-2,NA,few,TGTGCCAGCAGCCGAACGGGGAGCACAGATACGCAGTATTTT,CASSRTGSTDTQYF
TRBJ1-2,TRBV10-3,NA,NA,TGTGCCATCAGTGAGTCGCAGGGAGGGGTGTATGGCTACACCTTC,CAISESQGGVYGYTF
TRBJ2-7,TRBV5-6,NA,NA,TGTGCCAGCAGCAGCCGGGGTTACTACGAGCAGTACTTC,CASSSRGYYEQYF
TRBJ1-2,TRBV18,TRBD1,NA,TGTGCCAGCTCCGAGGGACAGAACTATGGCTACACCTTC,CASSEGQNYGYTF